Listed below are T cell receptor beta chains from one sample, sequenced in a study of blood T cell repertoires in COVID-19. The method was immunoSEQ multiplex PCR; TCRdb's version includes in-frame clones alone and lacks a portion of them. Found here are over 100,000 clones, around 90% of them singletons; the top ten hold around 1.1%. The sample taken for sequencing was peripheral blood. The receptor set was obtained from a human donor in a cohort sampled during active COVID-19. CDR3s include the opening cysteine and the closing phenylalanine or tryptophan. A D gene is named only where the DNA matches it firmly. Where a row states a size, it is once, few, many or the class of an expanded clone; other rows omit it.

J | D | size | V | DNA | CDR3
TRBJ2-3 | TRBD2 | - | TRBV28 | TGTGCCAGCAGTTCCCCGGGGGGGCTGGATACGCAGTATTTT | CASSSPGGLDTQYF
TRBJ2-7 | TRBD2 | - | TRBV28 | TGTGCCAGCAGCAAACGGACTAGCGGAAGATACGAGCAGTACTTC | CASSKRTSGRYEQYF
TRBJ1-1 | TRBD1 | - | TRBV11-2 | TGTGCCAGCAGGTTGAGTGCAGGGGGCTTCGCTGAAGCTTTCTTT | CASRLSAGGFAEAFF
TRBJ1-4 | TRBD1 | - | TRBV5-5 | TGTGCCAGCAGCTCTCTGGGCAGGGGGGAAGAAAAACTGTTTTTT | CASSSLGRGEEKLFF
TRBJ1-5 | - | many | TRBV4-1 | TGCGCCAGCAGCCAAGTCTCGGGGAGACAGCCCCAGCATTTT | CASSQVSGRQPQHF
TRBJ1-6 | - | - | TRBV18 | TGTGCCAGCTCACCAGAGGCTGATTCACCCCTCCACTTT | CASSPEADSPLHF
TRBJ2-7 | TRBD1 | - | TRBV19 | TGTGCCAGTACCGCCGGGACAGGGATTACCTACGAGCAGTACTTC | CASTAGTGITYEQYF
TRBJ2-7 | - | - | TRBV7-2 | TGTGCCAGCAGCTTAGAAGGGGTTAGGGAGCAGTACTTC | CASSLEGVREQYF
TRBJ2-7 | TRBD1 | - | TRBV7-6 | TGTGCCAGCAGTCTGACAGGGCTCGAGCAGTACTTC | CASSLTGLEQYF
TRBJ2-3 | TRBD1 | - | TRBV7-7 | TGTGCTAGCAGCTCCGGACAGGGGGACACAGATACGCAGTATTTT | CASSSGQGDTDTQYF
TRBJ1-2 | - | - | TRBV4-1 | TGCGCCAGCAGCCCGGGCGGGGGTTCTAACTATGGCTACACCTTC | CASSPGGGSNYGYTF
TRBJ2-1 | TRBD2 | - | TRBV29-1 | TGCAGCGGCTGTAGCGGGGAGCGATACAATGAGCAGTTCTTC | CSGCSGERYNEQFF
TRBJ2-3 | TRBD2 | - | TRBV7-8 | TGTGCCAGCAGCTCAGGGACTAGCGGGAGTAGTAGGACAGATACGCAGTATTTT | CASSSGTSGSSRTDTQYF
TRBJ1-3 | - | - | TRBV29-1 | TGCAGCGTTGTCGAGGGAAACACCATATATTTT | CSVVEGNTIYF
TRBJ1-6 | TRBD1 | - | TRBV6-1 | TGTGCCAGCAGTGAGGTGACAGGGCGAAATTCACCCCTCCACTTT | CASSEVTGRNSPLHF
TRBJ2-5 | TRBD2 | - | TRBV14 | TGTGCCAGCAGCCATATAGCGGGAGGACAAGAGACCCAGTACTTC | CASSHIAGGQETQYF
TRBJ1-1 | - | once | TRBV6-5 | TGTGCCAGCAGTTACAGGACAGCCACTGAAGCTTTCTTT | CASSYRTATEAFF
TRBJ1-6 | - | once | TRBV5-6 | TGTGCCAGCAGCCCTAACTATAATTCACCCCTCCACTTT | CASSPNYNSPLHF
TRBJ2-1 | - | - | TRBV10-3 | TGTGCCATCAGTGAGTCCTGGGGTTCAGGGGATGAGCAGTTCTTC | CAISESWGSGDEQFF
TRBJ2-7 | TRBD2 | - | TRBV4-1 | TGCGCCAGCAGCCAGGGGACTAGCGGGGGCAGGGACGAGCAGTACTTC | CASSQGTSGGRDEQYF
TRBJ1-6 | TRBD1 | - | TRBV9 | TGTGCCAGCAGCGTAGGGACAGGGCTCTATAATTCACCCCTCCACTTT | CASSVGTGLYNSPLHF
TRBJ2-5 | TRBD2 | - | TRBV5-3 | TGTGCCAGAAGCTTGGACGGCGGGAGGGCCAGTAGAGAGACCCAGTACTTC | CARSLDGGRASRETQYF
TRBJ2-1 | - | - | TRBV6-5 | TGTGCCAGCAGGAGATATGGGCGAGACAATGAGCAGTTCTTC | CASRRYGRDNEQFF
TRBJ2-7 | TRBD2 | once | TRBV5-1 | TGCGCCAGCAGCTCGGGACTAGGATCCTACGAGCAGTACTTC | CASSSGLGSYEQYF
TRBJ2-7 | TRBD1 | - | TRBV2 | TGTGCCAGCAGTTGGGACAGGGGGCCTAGCGAGCAGTACTTC | CASSWDRGPSEQYF
TRBJ2-5 | TRBD2 | - | TRBV2 | TGTGCCAGCAGGGCCGATGGAGAAGGGACTAAGACCCAGTACTTC | CASRADGEGTKTQYF
TRBJ2-7 | TRBD2 | - | TRBV29-1 | TGCAGCGCCCGGGGGGGGAGGGATTCCTACGAGCAGTACTTC | CSARGGRDSYEQYF
TRBJ1-4 | - | - | TRBV9 | TGTGCCAGCAGCGCTGCAAGCACGATAAATGAAAAACTGTTTTTT | CASSAASTINEKLFF
TRBJ2-7 | - | few | TRBV11-2 | TGTGCCAGCAGCTTCGACGGACACCTCTACGAGCAGTACTTC | CASSFDGHLYEQYF
TRBJ2-1 | TRBD2 | - | TRBV5-1 | TGCGCCAGCAGCTTGGAAGGGACTAGCGGGGCCACATACAATGAGCAGTTCTTC | CASSLEGTSGATYNEQFF
TRBJ1-2 | TRBD1 | - | TRBV6-5 | TGTGCCAGCAGTTTTCAACAGGGGGACTATGGCTACACCTTC | CASSFQQGDYGYTF
TRBJ2-5 | - | - | TRBV3-1/TRBV3-2 | TGTGCCAGCAGCCAAGATTTGACGGGACAAGAGACCCAGTACTTC | CASSQDLTGQETQYF
TRBJ2-3 | TRBD2 | - | TRBV5-1 | TGCGCCAGCAGCTTGCGTGGCGGCCCGGCAGGGAGGGCAACAGATACGCAGTATTTT | CASSLRGGPAGRATDTQYF
TRBJ1-1 | - | once | TRBV3-1/TRBV3-2 | TGTGCCAGCAGCCGGGGCCAGACTGAAGCTTTCTTT | CASSRGQTEAFF
TRBJ2-3 | TRBD2 | - | TRBV5-1 | TGCGCCAGCAGCCATAGCGGGGAGAGCACAGATACGCAGTATTTT | CASSHSGESTDTQYF
TRBJ2-7 | - | - | TRBV2 | TGTGCCAGCAGTGAAAGTCTTAGGCAGTACTTC | CASSESLRQYF
TRBJ2-3 | - | - | TRBV6-5 | TGTGCCAGCAGCGTCTCGACTAGCACAGATACGCAGTATTTT | CASSVSTSTDTQYF
TRBJ1-1 | TRBD1 | - | TRBV5-1 | TGCGCCAGCAGCTTGGGGGGTCCGGGACAGGGATTCATGAACACTGAAGCTTTCTTT | CASSLGGPGQGFMNTEAFF
TRBJ2-5 | TRBD1 | - | TRBV13 | TGTGCCAGCAGCTTAGAGGGACAGGGGGGGTACCAAGAGACCCAGTACTTC | CASSLEGQGGYQETQYF
TRBJ1-5 | - | - | TRBV18 | TGTGCCAGCTCACGGTTGGCAGGGGTAGACACCCAGCATTTT | CASSRLAGVDTQHF